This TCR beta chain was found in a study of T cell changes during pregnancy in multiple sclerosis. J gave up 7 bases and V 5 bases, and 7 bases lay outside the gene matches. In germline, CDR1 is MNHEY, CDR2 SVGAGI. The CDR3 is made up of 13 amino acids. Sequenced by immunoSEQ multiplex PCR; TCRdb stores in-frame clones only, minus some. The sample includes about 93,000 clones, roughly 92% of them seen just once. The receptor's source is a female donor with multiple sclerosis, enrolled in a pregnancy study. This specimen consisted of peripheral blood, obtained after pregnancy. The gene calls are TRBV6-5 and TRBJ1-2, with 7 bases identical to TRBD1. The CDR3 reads CASSPTGQRGYTF. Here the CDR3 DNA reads TGTGCCAGCAGTCCGACAGGGCAACGTGGCTACACCTTC.